A selection of T cell receptor beta chains follows, all from one sample in a study of blood T cell repertoires in COVID-19. Libraries were prepared by immunoSEQ multiplex PCR; TCRdb keeps only in-frame clonotypes and omits some of them. The data show around 250,000 clones, with 80% to 90% seen just once and over 1.5% held by the top ten. The specimen was PBMCs or T cells enriched from blood (not recorded which). Receptors originate from a woman aged 45-65 years who had recovered from COVID-19. Both conserved end residues are part of each CDR3. The D gene is left open where the match is weak. Clone size is not always given. Where it is, it says once, few, many or a class for expanded clones.

v_call,d_call,clone_size,j_call,cdr3_nt,cdr3_aa
TRBV3-1/TRBV3-2,TRBD2,-,TRBJ2-1,TGTGCCAGCAGCCATTTAGCGGGAGGGGAACGGGAGCAGTTCTTC,CASSHLAGGEREQFF
TRBV2,-,-,TRBJ2-1,TGTGCCAGCAGCGATGACTTGTACAATGAGCAGTTCTTC,CASSDDLYNEQFF
TRBV6-5,-,-,TRBJ1-3,TGTGCCAGCAGTTACTCTGAGGGCTCTGGAAACACCATATATTTT,CASSYSEGSGNTIYF
TRBV3-1/TRBV3-2,-,-,TRBJ1-2,TGTGCCAGCAGCCAAACCCAGGGTTCCTATGGCTACACCTTC,CASSQTQGSYGYTF
TRBV4-1,-,-,TRBJ2-7,TGCGCCAGCAGCCAAGTGCTAGACTCCCTCTACGAGCAGTACTTC,CASSQVLDSLYEQYF
TRBV5-1,-,few,TRBJ1-1,TGCGCCAGCAGCTTGGTCGTGAACACTGAAGCTTTCTTT,CASSLVVNTEAFF
TRBV18,TRBD1,-,TRBJ1-2,TGTGCCAGCTCATTCGACAGGGATGGAAACTATGGCTACACCTTC,CASSFDRDGNYGYTF
TRBV9,TRBD1,-,TRBJ1-1,TGTGCCAGCAGCGTAGATACAGGGGGATCGGCCACTGAAGCTTTCTTT,CASSVDTGGSATEAFF
TRBV5-1,TRBD1,once,TRBJ1-1,TGCGCCAGCAGCTGGGACAGGGGATGGAACACTGAAGCTTTCTTT,CASSWDRGWNTEAFF
TRBV7-2,TRBD2,-,TRBJ2-3,TGTGCCAGCAGCTTAGATGGGGGAGCGGGAGAAGCAGATACGCAGTATTTT,CASSLDGGAGEADTQYF
TRBV5-4,TRBD1,-,TRBJ2-1,TGTGCCAGCAGCCCGGGAGGGACAGGGGGCATCAATGAGCAGTTCTTC,CASSPGGTGGINEQFF
TRBV7-9,-,few,TRBJ1-4,TGTGCCAGCATGCGGTCGAGTAATGAAAAACTGTTTTTT,CASMRSSNEKLFF
TRBV11-2,-,-,TRBJ2-7,TGTGCCAGCAGCCTGGGGGCCAGGCGCGAGCAGTACTTC,CASSLGARREQYF
TRBV7-2,TRBD2,-,TRBJ2-3,TGTGCCAGCAGCCAGACTAGCGGGAGTTGGGCAGATACGCAGTATTTT,CASSQTSGSWADTQYF
TRBV7-3,-,-,TRBJ2-1,TGTGCCAGCAGCTTAATCGGACAGTTCTCCTACAATGAGCAGTTCTTC,CASSLIGQFSYNEQFF
TRBV7-9,TRBD2,few,TRBJ2-2,TGTGCCAGCAGCTTAGTAGCGGGCGGGACCGGGGAGCTGTTTTTT,CASSLVAGGTGELFF
TRBV11-2,-,-,TRBJ1-3,TGTGCCAGCAGCTTAGTCGGGCAGGGGAACACCATATATTTT,CASSLVGQGNTIYF
TRBV3-1/TRBV3-2,-,-,TRBJ1-6,TGTGCCAGCAGCCAAGATAATACGGGGAATTCACCCCTCCACTTT,CASSQDNTGNSPLHF
TRBV2,TRBD1,-,TRBJ1-2,TGTGCCAGCAGACAGGGGGACTATGGCTACACCTTC,CASRQGDYGYTF
TRBV10-3,-,-,TRBJ2-2,TGTGCCATCAGTGAGTCAGATCTAGCGAGGAACACCGGGGAGCTGTTTTTT,CAISESDLARNTGELFF
TRBV19,-,-,TRBJ1-4,TGTGCCAGTAGTCCCTCTTGGGGCCGGGAAAAACTGTTTTTT,CASSPSWGREKLFF
TRBV7-9,-,-,TRBJ2-5,TGTGCCAGCACCCAGGGCCAAGAGACCCAGTACTTC,CASTQGQETQYF
TRBV18,-,-,TRBJ1-1,TGTGCCAGCTCACCAGCGTCGCAACCTCTGGCTGAAGCTTTCTTT,CASSPASQPLAEAFF
TRBV5-1,TRBD2,-,TRBJ2-1,TGCGCCAGCAGCTTGGCGCTAGCGGGAGTACTGAATGAGCAGTTCTTC,CASSLALAGVLNEQFF
TRBV6-1,TRBD1,-,TRBJ1-2,TGTGCCAGCAGTGAAGGGACAGGGGGCAGGTATGGCTACACCTTC,CASSEGTGGRYGYTF
TRBV28,-,-,TRBJ2-7,TGTGCCAGCAGTATCCGGAGGGGATACGAGCAGTACTTC,CASSIRRGYEQYF
TRBV5-1,TRBD2,-,TRBJ2-7,TGCGCCAGCAGCTCCGGACTAGCGGGGTTCTACGAGCAGTACTTC,CASSSGLAGFYEQYF
TRBV30,TRBD1,-,TRBJ1-2,TGTGCCGGACACCGGGACAGAAACTATGGCTACACCTTC,CAGHRDRNYGYTF
TRBV4-2,TRBD2,few,TRBJ2-1,TGTGCCAGCAGCCAAGGGCGGGAGTGGGCATTTGTACATGAGCAGTTCTTC,CASSQGREWAFVHEQFF
TRBV11-1,-,-,TRBJ2-2,TGTGCCAGCAGCTTATCGAAGTGGGCGGGCACCGGGGAGCTGTTTTTT,CASSLSKWAGTGELFF
TRBV27,-,-,TRBJ2-6,TGTGCCAGCAGTCACCGACAGTTCGCTGGGGCCAACGTCCTGACTTTC,CASSHRQFAGANVLTF
TRBV7-9,-,-,TRBJ2-7,TGTGCCAGCAGCTTCCTCGGGGGTGATTGGGACGAGCAGTACTTC,CASSFLGGDWDEQYF
TRBV2,TRBD1,-,TRBJ1-5,TGTGCCAGCAGTGACAGGGGGAACCAGCCCCAGCATTTT,CASSDRGNQPQHF
TRBV5-4,TRBD1,-,TRBJ1-1,TGTGCCACCCTAACCGACAGGGGAGAAGCTTTCTTT,CATLTDRGEAFF
TRBV29-1,TRBD1,-,TRBJ2-1,TGCAGCGTTGTGGACAGGGGGCAGAATGAGCAGTTCTTC,CSVVDRGQNEQFF
TRBV7-8,TRBD1,-,TRBJ1-1,TGTGCCAGCATCCGGGACAGGGCTTCGCGGACTGAAGCTTTCTTT,CASIRDRASRTEAFF
TRBV27,TRBD1,once,TRBJ1-3,TGTGCCAGCAGCCGGGACAGAGGCTCTGGAAACACCATATATTTT,CASSRDRGSGNTIYF
TRBV13,-,-,TRBJ2-1,TGTGCCAGCAGCCTCCACACGGGATGGGGCAATGAGCAGTTCTTC,CASSLHTGWGNEQFF
TRBV2,TRBD1,-,TRBJ1-5,TGTGCCAGCAGTTTCCGGACAGGGGGCGATGAGCCCCAGCATTTT,CASSFRTGGDEPQHF
TRBV5-4,-,-,TRBJ1-2,TGTGCCAGCAGCTTGGCCGACAGGCTGTATGGCTACACCTTC,CASSLADRLYGYTF
TRBV14,-,once,TRBJ1-1,TGTGCCAGCAGCATTACTAAATACACTGAAGCTTTCTTT,CASSITKYTEAFF
TRBV27,TRBD1,-,TRBJ1-5,TGTGCCAGCAGGGACAGGGCTCAGCCCCAGCATTTT,CASRDRAQPQHF
TRBV11-2,-,-,TRBJ2-7,TGTGCCAGCAGCCAAACAGGATACTCCTACGAGCAGTACTTC,CASSQTGYSYEQYF
TRBV12-3/TRBV12-4,TRBD2,-,TRBJ2-1,TGTGCCAGCAGTTCCGGGAGGACCAATGAGCAGTTCTTC,CASSSGRTNEQFF
TRBV6-5,TRBD1,-,TRBJ1-2,TGTGCCGGTCGACAGGGGCTCCTTCGTGGCTACACCTTC,CAGRQGLLRGYTF
TRBV5-1,-,-,TRBJ1-1,TGCGCCAGCAGCTTGGATCCGGTTAACACTGAAGCTTTCTTT,CASSLDPVNTEAFF
TRBV7-2,-,once,TRBJ2-7,TGTGCCAGCAGCTTAGGGAGAGACTACGAGCAGTACTTC,CASSLGRDYEQYF
TRBV7-3,-,-,TRBJ2-1,TGTGCCAGCAGCTTTGAAGCGGATAAGCAGTTCTTC,CASSFEADKQFF